These 17 T cell receptor beta chains were sequenced from one sample in a study of OX40 agonist ivuxolimab in advanced cancers. Using immunoSEQ multiplex PCR, the repertoire was profiled, and TCRdb retains in-frame clones only, with some absent. The sample includes about 46,000 clones, roughly 90% of them seen just once. The specimen was CD4+ or CD8+ T cells sorted from blood, collected in a trial of the OX40 agonist ivuxolimab. These receptors were taken from an adult with an advanced solid tumor such as melanoma, head and neck, liver or kidney cancer.

The chain employs TRBV7-6 and TRBJ1-4; a possible D gene is TRBD1 (5 bases). V was shortened by 5 bases and J by 13 bases, with 14 bases between the two germline ends. The CDR3 totals 12 residues. CDR1 is SGHVS, CDR2 FNYEAQ, per germline. The CDR3 sequence: CASSPAGSILFF. The DNA of the CDR3 is TGTGCCAGCAGCCCCGCAGGGTCAATACTGTTTTTT. Combining the CDR3 with reference TRBV7-6 and TRBJ1-4 gives the whole variable domain GAGVSQSPRYKVTKRGQDVALRCDPISGHVSLYWYRQALGQGPEFLTYFNYEAQQDKSGLPNDRFSAERPEGSISTLTIQRTEQRDSAMYRCASSPAGSILFFGSGTQLSVL.

The V gene is TRBV19, the J gene TRBJ2-7; D gene ambiguous. With 5 bases removed from V and 6 bases from J, the gap between germline ends came to 14 bases. Germline values: CDR1 LNHDA, CDR2 SQIVND (reference sequence). This CDR3 has 13 amino acids. This CDR3 is CASSPNWDTEQYF. Written as DNA, the CDR3 is TGTGCCAGTAGTCCGAACTGGGATACCGAGCAGTACTTC.

The chain joins TRBV28 to TRBJ2-7; 7 nucleotides agree with TRBD1. The CDR3 has 16 amino acids. Trimming cost V 4 bases and J 1 base; bases outside gene matches: 10. Germline V gene lookup returns CDR1 MDHEN and CDR2 SYDVKM. In DNA, the CDR3 is TGTGCCAGCAGTTCCGACAGGGCCCAGGGGTCCTACGAGCAGTACTTC. Protein sequence: CASSSDRAQGSYEQYF.

For this clone: At the DNA level, this CDR3 is encoded by other sequences in the same sample as well. This sequence joins TRBV4-3 and TRBJ2-3; TRBD2 matches 8 bases. The CDR3 totals 16 residues. The germline V gene encodes CDR1 LGHNA and CDR2 YSLEER. V trimming: 0 bases; J trimming: 0 bases; junction bases outside the gene matches: 2. In nucleotides, the CDR3 is TGCGCCAGCAGCCAAGAGCCTAGCGGGAGCACAGATACGCAGTATTTT. Encoded protein: CASSQEPSGSTDTQYF.

To note about this clone: The junction departs from the called germline gene at one end, perhaps through a read error. The J gene is TRBJ2-7, the V gene TRBV29-1; TRBD2 matches at 9 bases. The CDR3 has 16 residues. CDR1 is SQVTM, CDR2 ANQGSEA, per germline. CDR3 sequence: CSAEGGSTSGLYEQYF. The CDR3 DNA follows: TGCAGCGCTGAAGGAGGGTCGACTAGCGGACTCTACGAGCAGTACTTC.

The genes are TRBV27 and TRBJ1-2; perhaps TRBD1 as D (6 bases). Germline V lookup: CDR1 MNHEY, CDR2 SMNVEV (reference sequence). The CDR3 has 13 amino acids. The V end lost 2 bases, the J end lost 8 bases, and 12 bases lay between the germline ends. The CDR3 coding sequence is TGTGCCAGCAGTTTAACCCCAGGGGTCGGCTACACCTTC. It is translated as CASSLTPGVGYTF.

V usage is TRBV5-1 and J usage is TRBJ2-7; D not certain. The CDR3 is made up of 14 amino acids. V was trimmed by 5 bases and J by 4 bases, leaving 16 bases between them. Per the germline V gene, CDR1 is SGHRS and CDR2 is YFSETQ. The CDR3 here is CASRPTNELYEQYF. DNA for the CDR3: TGCGCCAGCAGGCCCACGAATGAATTATACGAGCAGTACTTC. The whole variable domain, filled in from reference TRBV5-1 and TRBJ2-7, reads KAGVTQTPRYLIKTRGQQVTLSCSPISGHRSVSWYQQTPGQGLQFLFEYFSETQRNKGNFPGRFSGRQFSNSRSEMNVSTLELGDSALYLCASRPTNELYEQYFGPGTRLTVT.

The CDR3 region has the DNA TGTGCCAGCAGCCCCGGGACAGCCGACTATGGCTACACCTTC. It codes for CASSPGTADYGYTF. The chain is built from TRBV5-6 and TRBJ1-2; 7 bases fit TRBD1. The junction had 6 bases not matched to a gene; V was cut back by 4 bases and J by 3 bases. CDR1 and CDR2 from the germline V gene are SGHDT and YYEEEE. The CDR3 spans 14 residues. The full variable domain, its missing parts supplied by reference TRBV5-6 and TRBJ1-2, is DAGVTQSPTHLIKTRGQQVTLRCSPKSGHDTVSWYQQALGQGPQFIFQYYEEEERQRGNFPDRFSGHQFPNYSSELNVNALLLGDSALYLCASSPGTADYGYTFGSGTRLTVV.

The chain employs TRBV9 and TRBJ2-3; the match to TRBD2 covers 8 bases. CDR3 length: 15 amino acids. The germline V gene encodes CDR1 SGDLS and CDR2 YYNGEE. The trim removed 3 bases at V and 5 bases at J, leaving 8 bases unmatched. The CDR3 nucleotides read TGTGCCAGCAGCGCCGACGGGAGGGCCCGAGATACGCAGTATTTT. Translated, it gives CASSADGRARDTQYF.

This clone has only a few counts. The gene calls are TRBV5-6 and TRBJ1-2; D is undetermined. This CDR3 contains 12 residues. Trimming took 3 bases from V and 4 from J, leaving 7 bases between them. The V gene's germline CDR1 is SGHDT and CDR2 YYEEEE. As DNA, the CDR3 is TGTGCCAGCAGCTACGGGTCCTATGGCTACACCTTC. Translated: CASSYGSYGYTF.

This chain's CDR3 is CASSQGPEAFF. CDR3 bases: TGCGCCAGCAGCCAAGGACCTGAAGCTTTCTTT. V and J are TRBV4-3 and TRBJ1-1, with no clear D. The CDR3 spans 11 residues. CDR1 is LGHNA and CDR2 is YSLEER in the germline V gene. V was cut by 1 base and J by 6 bases, with 3 bases left in between.

This clone has just a few counts. V and J are TRBV4-3 and TRBJ2-1, with D possibly being TRBD1 (5 bases). V lost 0 bases and J lost 4, with 13 bases in between. This CDR3 is 16 amino acids long. Germline V gene sequence: CDR1 LGHNA, CDR2 YSLEER. DNA of the CDR3: TGCGCCAGCAGCCAAGATCGGTCAGGGTTTTACAATGAGCAGTTCTTC. Its protein is CASSQDRSGFYNEQFF.

The gene calls are TRBV29-1 and TRBJ2-1, with D possibly matching TRBD2 (6 bases). This CDR3 is built from 15 residues. V dropped 2 bases and J dropped 0 bases, with 11 bases sitting between them. Germline lookup yields CDR1 SQVTM and CDR2 ANQGSEA. CDR3 in DNA: TGCAGCGTTGAATCTAGCGAGAGCTCCTACAATGAGCAGTTCTTC. This encodes CSVESSESSYNEQFF.

The V gene is TRBV6-5, the J gene TRBJ1-2; 8 nucleotides line up with TRBD1. The CDR3 consists of 14 residues. V was clipped by 2 bases and J by 3 bases; unmatched bases: 2. Germline V gene data show CDR1 as MNHEY and CDR2 as SVGAGI. The CDR3 DNA follows: TGTGCCAGCAGTTACAGGGGACAGGACTATGGCTACACCTTC. This codes for CASSYRGQDYGYTF.

Of note for this clone: The same CDR3 arises from other DNA sequences in this sample as well. This chain links TRBV9 with TRBJ2-1, with D tentatively TRBD2 (5 bases). Germline values: CDR1 SGDLS, CDR2 YYNGEE. V was cut by 2 bases and J by 0 bases, with 9 bases left in between. CDR3 length equals 15 residues. The DNA of the CDR3 is TGTGCCAGCAGCGTTTCGGGGAGCTCCTACAATGAGCAGTTCTTC. This gives the protein CASSVSGSSYNEQFF.

The gene calls are TRBV7-9 and TRBJ2-7; 7 positions match TRBD1. Germline trimming cut 3 bases from V and 3 bases from J; bases unmatched to any gene: 8. This CDR3 contains 15 residues. In germline, CDR1 is SEHNR, CDR2 FQNEAQ (reference sequence). The CDR3 bases are TGTGCCAGCAGCTTTGGATCAGGGGGAATCTACGAGCAGTACTTC. Amino acids: CASSFGSGGIYEQYF. Full variable domain (rest looked up from reference TRBV7-9 and TRBJ2-7): DTGVSQNPRHKITKRGQNVTFRCDPISEHNRLYWYRQTLGQGPEFLTYFQNEAQLEKSRLLSDRFSAERPKGSFSTLEIQRTEQGDSAMYLCASSFGSGGIYEQYFGPGTRLTVT.

The V and J genes are TRBV9 and TRBJ2-3; D is ambiguous. Trimming left V 0 bases short and J 4 bases short, with 3 bases between. CDR1 and CDR2 (germline): SGDLS, YYNGEE. The CDR3 is 12 residues long. The CDR3 DNA reads TGTGCCAGCAGCGTAGGTCCAGATACGCAGTATTTT. It is translated as CASSVGPDTQYF.